This is a list of T cell receptor beta chains from one sample in a study of shared clonotypes between healthy human individuals. Libraries were prepared by immunoSEQ multiplex PCR; TCRdb keeps only in-frame clonotypes and omits some of them. The sample holds millions of clones, roughly 95% seen once. The sequencing input was naive CD8+ T cells sorted from blood. Receptor source: a young man in good health. Both conserved end residues are part of each CDR3.

J gene,V gene,CDR3 protein
TRBJ1-3,TRBV27,CASTYGTENTIYF
TRBJ1-6,TRBV5-1,CASSLGGVVYNSPLHF
TRBJ1-2,TRBV7-9,CASSLGTEYGGYTF
TRBJ2-3,TRBV5-4,CASSSSGGSTDTQYF
TRBJ2-2,TRBV9,CASSVVAGSGELFF
TRBJ2-2,TRBV5-5,CASSFMGGNTGELFF
TRBJ2-1,TRBV29-1,CSVDRHRGQTYNEQFF
TRBJ2-4,TRBV28,CASSPLPNLAKNIQYF
TRBJ2-1,TRBV19,CASSIDLSGGYNEQFF
TRBJ2-2,TRBV19,CASTDEGASPTGELFF
TRBJ2-7,TRBV7-9,CASSWRDSYEQYF
TRBJ2-2,TRBV25-1,CASKLGGGRELFF
TRBJ2-7,TRBV11-2,CASSFEGYSYEQYF
TRBJ1-5,TRBV27,CASSLMFPQPQHF
TRBJ2-7,TRBV27,CASSLSIRGEQYF
TRBJ1-4,TRBV29-1,CSVEDGREKLFF
TRBJ2-3,TRBV10-2,CASSDGTSGSEDTQYF
TRBJ2-7,TRBV2,CASSEREGAASYEQYF
TRBJ2-1,TRBV27,CASSSPAKSNEQFF
TRBJ2-7,TRBV9,CASSVDGSLAALGEQYF
TRBJ1-4,TRBV7-2,CASSLGVGILFF
TRBJ1-1,TRBV27,CASSLVGYTEAFF
TRBJ2-7,TRBV6-1,CASSALRQGVSEQYF
TRBJ2-5,TRBV5-4,CASSFSGQETQYF
TRBJ1-6,TRBV28,CASSFRGPHSPLHF
TRBJ2-2,TRBV11-2,CASSLDWTSAGELFF